One and the same sample provided the 21 T cell receptor beta chains below, sequenced in a study of blood T cell repertoires in COVID-19. Only in-frame clones appear in the TCRdb table, and some are missing; sequencing was by immunoSEQ multiplex PCR. The data show some 47,000 clones, about 86% seen once. The sequenced sample consisted of peripheral blood. The receptors derive from a human donor in a cohort sampled during active COVID-19.

CDR3 sequence reads: CASSLTVSNQPQHF. CDR3 DNA sequence: TGCGCCAGCAGTCTCACGGTTAGCAATCAGCCCCAGCATTTT. The V and J genes are TRBV4-1 and TRBJ1-5, with D hard to call. The length of the CDR3 is 14 residues. With 6 bases removed from V and 0 bases from J, the gap between germline ends came to 9 bases. Per the germline V gene, CDR1 is MGHRA and CDR2 is YSYEKL.

The rearrangement joins TRBV12-3 or TRBV12-4 to TRBJ1-2; D is uncertain. V was pared by 6 bases and J by 4 bases, with 12 bases between. The CDR3 has 13 residues. The CDR3 reads CASSRVGFYGYTF. CDR3 coding DNA: TGTGCCAGCAGCCGAGTCGGGTTCTATGGCTACACCTTC.

This chain links TRBV6-4 with TRBJ1-1; possible D gene TRBD1, 5 bases. The germline V and J ends were trimmed by 0 bases and 10 bases, with 9 bases remaining between them. Germline CDR1 reads MRHNA; CDR2 reads SNTAGT. This CDR3 contains 12 residues. The CDR3 reads CASSDSNGGAFF. Here the CDR3 DNA reads TGTGCCAGCAGTGACTCGAACGGGGGAGCTTTCTTT.

In its sample, this clone was seen a few times. The chain employs TRBV5-8 and TRBJ2-2; 7 bases fit TRBD1. The CDR3 spans 15 residues. Trimming removed 4 bases from V and 7 bases from J; junction bases left unmatched: 10. Germline V gives CDR1 SGHTS, CDR2 YDEGEE. The CDR3, as DNA: TGTGCCAGCAGCCGGGGCGACAGGGCTGGCGGGGAGCTGTTTTTT. Its protein product is CASSRGDRAGGELFF.

This clone was counted ten times or more. The CDR3 spells CARRTGGFGELFF. CDR3 DNA sequence: TGTGCCAGAAGAACAGGGGGCTTCGGGGAGCTGTTTTTT. The chain has TRBV6-5 and TRBJ2-2; 9 nucleotides agree with TRBD1. The CDR3 runs to 13 residues. Germline-derived CDR1 and CDR2 are MNHEY and SVGAGI. With 9 bases clipped from V and 7 bases from J, the junction kept 6 bases outside the gene matches.

This chain connects TRBV7-2 to TRBJ2-1; TRBD2 matches at 11 bases. CDR1 SGHTA and CDR2 FQGNSA come from the germline V gene. The CDR3 covers 16 residues. Trimming at V came to 0 bases and at J to 9 bases, leaving 7 bases not matched to a gene. CDR3 protein: CASSLASGGGQSEQFF. Written as DNA, the CDR3 is TGTGCCAGCAGCTTAGCTAGCGGGGGGGGCCAGTCTGAGCAGTTCTTC.

The rearrangement joins TRBV3-1 (or the pseudogene TRBV3-2) to TRBJ1-2, with 8 bases lining up with TRBD1. This CDR3 spans 14 amino acids. V lost 3 bases and J lost 8; bases outside the gene matches: 8. Germline assignment: CDR1 LGHDT and CDR2 YNNKEL (reference sequence). In DNA, the CDR3 is TGTGCCAGCAGCCATACCCAGGGGGCGTACGGCTACACCTTC. It is translated as CASSHTQGAYGYTF.

The V gene is TRBV7-2, the J gene TRBJ2-5, with 10 positions matching TRBD2. Germline V gene data show CDR1 as SGHTA and CDR2 as FQGNSA. V shed 0 bases, J shed 7 bases, and the junction held 8 bases outside the gene matches. The CDR3 is made up of 16 amino acids. Written as DNA, the CDR3 is TGTGCCAGCAGCTTAGCCCCTAGCGGGGGCCGCGGGACCCAGTACTTC. Amino acid sequence: CASSLAPSGGRGTQYF.

The chain employs TRBV20-1 and TRBJ1-4; unclear D gene. Between the trimmed V and J ends, which lost 6 bases and 8 bases, there was a span of 4 bases. CDR1 DFQATT and CDR2 SNEGSKA come from the germline V gene (reference sequence). The CDR3 covers 9 residues. Written as DNA, the CDR3 is TGCAGTGCGGGCGAAAAACTGTTTTTT. Its protein is CSAGEKLFF.

The chain recombines TRBV7-9 with TRBJ2-5; 9 positions match TRBD2. After removal of 1 base from V and 5 bases from J, the junction contained 5 bases not matched to a gene. The CDR3 length is 15 residues. Per the germline V gene, CDR1 is SEHNR and CDR2 is FQNEAQ (reference sequence). The CDR3 region is CASSLGGGGAETQYF. CDR3 sequence (DNA): TGTGCCAGCAGCTTAGGTGGCGGGGGGGCGGAGACCCAGTACTTC.

The chain uses TRBV28 and TRBJ2-3; possible D gene TRBD1, 6 bases. The V and J ends lost 4 bases and 5 bases respectively, with 13 bases between them. The CDR3 runs 14 residues. Germline assignment: CDR1 MDHEN and CDR2 SYDVKM. The CDR3 spells CASSSGQRGDTQYF. DNA for the CDR3: TGTGCCAGCAGTTCCGGACAGAGAGGAGATACGCAGTATTTT. The full variable domain, with the rest looked up from reference TRBV28 and TRBJ2-3, is DVKVTQSSRYLVKRTGEKVFLECVQDMDHENMFWYRQDPGLGLRLIYFSYDVKMKEKGDIPEGYSVSREKKERFSLILESASTNQTSMYLCASSSGQRGDTQYFGPGTRLTVL.

The table lists this clone with a count of one. The chain joins TRBV10-3 to TRBJ2-1; 11 bases are a match to TRBD2. Germline V gives CDR1 ENHRY, CDR2 SYGVKD. V lost 2 bases, J lost 8 bases, and 5 bases stayed unmatched. This CDR3 has 15 amino acids. This CDR3 is CAISEMVAGGHEQFF. DNA for the CDR3: TGTGCCATCAGTGAGATGGTAGCGGGGGGGCATGAGCAGTTCTTC.

This clone appeared a few times. The chain has TRBV6-5 and TRBJ1-1; possibly TRBD1 for D (5 bases). The germline CDR1 and CDR2 sequences are MNHEY and SVGAGI. V was clipped by 6 bases and J by 1 base, with 9 bases between them. The CDR3 is 13 residues long. Written as DNA, the CDR3 is TGTGCCAGCAGCCAAACAGGGAACACTGAAGCTTTCTTT. It codes for CASSQTGNTEAFF.

The chain couples TRBV28 to TRBJ1-1; 7 bases are a match to TRBD1. CDR1 is MDHEN and CDR2 is SYDVKM in the germline V gene. V was pared by 4 bases and J by 1 base, with 6 bases of the junction left unmatched. CDR3 length equals 15 residues. The CDR3 reads CASSSHRGWNTEAFF. Here the CDR3 DNA reads TGTGCCAGCAGTTCTCACAGGGGCTGGAACACTGAAGCTTTCTTT.

This chain joins TRBV7-2 and TRBJ2-5; the match to TRBD1 covers 8 bases. Germline-derived CDR1 and CDR2 are SGHTA and FQGNSA. With 4 bases clipped from V and 3 bases from J, the junction kept 10 bases outside the gene matches. The length of the CDR3 is 16 residues. This CDR3 is CASSSQGAGIKETQYF. Written as DNA, the CDR3 is TGTGCCAGCAGCTCCCAGGGGGCGGGGATAAAAGAGACCCAGTACTTC.

The chain employs TRBV10-3 and TRBJ1-4; D perhaps matches TRBD1 (5 bases). CDR3 length equals 13 residues. The ends were cut back, 7 bases at V and 7 bases at J, with 13 bases in the middle. Germline values: CDR1 ENHRY, CDR2 SYGVKD. Here the CDR3 reads CAINGGSGEKLFF. The CDR3 nucleotides are TGTGCCATCAACGGGGGGAGTGGTGAAAAACTGTTTTTT.

This clone was counted a single time. V usage is TRBV12-5 and J usage is TRBJ2-2, with D possibly TRBD1 on 5 matching bases. Germline CDR1 reads LGHNT; CDR2 reads FRNRAP. V was trimmed by 4 bases and J by 8 bases, leaving 14 bases between them. This CDR3 comprises 14 residues. For the CDR3, the DNA is TGTGCTAGTGGTTCGGACCACAGGAAAGGGGAGCTGTTTTTT. Translated, it gives CASGSDHRKGELFF.

This rearrangement joins TRBV5-1 to TRBJ2-5, with D perhaps TRBD1 (6 bases). CDR1 is SGHRS, CDR2 YFSETQ, per germline. This CDR3 spans 15 amino acids. V dropped 4 bases and J dropped 3 bases, with 16 bases sitting between them. CDR3 amino acids: CASSPVIGGKETQYF. The CDR3 bases are TGCGCCAGCAGCCCTGTAATAGGGGGTAAAGAGACCCAGTACTTC. The whole variable domain, remainder taken from reference TRBV5-1 and TRBJ2-5, is KAGVTQTPRYLIKTRGQQVTLSCSPISGHRSVSWYQQTPGQGLQFLFEYFSETQRNKGNFPGRFSGRQFSNSRSEMNVSTLELGDSALYLCASSPVIGGKETQYFGPGTRLLVL.

The chain carries TRBV6-5 and TRBJ2-5, with TRBD2 matching 8 bases. Trimming cost V 4 bases and J 1 base; bases outside gene matches: 8. Germline V CDR1 and CDR2: MNHEY, SVGAGI. This CDR3 has 16 residues. CDR3 amino acids: CASSFGLAGSQETQYF. CDR3 nucleotide sequence: TGTGCCAGCAGTTTTGGACTAGCAGGGAGCCAAGAGACCCAGTACTTC.

This rearrangement joins TRBV5-4 to TRBJ2-1; D is unclear. This CDR3 is 16 amino acids long. V gave up 2 bases and J gave up 0 bases, with 12 bases separating them. The V gene's germline CDR1 is SGHNT and CDR2 YYREEE (reference sequence). The CDR3 DNA reads TGTGCCAGCAGCTTATTCGGGTCTCCCTCCTACAATGAGCAGTTCTTC. It encodes CASSLFGSPSYNEQFF.

The chain carries TRBV7-6 and TRBJ1-6, with TRBD1 identical over 9 bases. Per germline, CDR1 SGHVS and CDR2 FNYEAQ. The V and J ends lost 6 bases and 5 bases, in that order; junction bases with no gene match: 5. The CDR3 spans 15 residues. The CDR3 nucleotides are TGTGCCAGCAGAGAGGGACAGGGAAATAATTCACCCCTCCACTTT. It yields the protein CASREGQGNNSPLHF.